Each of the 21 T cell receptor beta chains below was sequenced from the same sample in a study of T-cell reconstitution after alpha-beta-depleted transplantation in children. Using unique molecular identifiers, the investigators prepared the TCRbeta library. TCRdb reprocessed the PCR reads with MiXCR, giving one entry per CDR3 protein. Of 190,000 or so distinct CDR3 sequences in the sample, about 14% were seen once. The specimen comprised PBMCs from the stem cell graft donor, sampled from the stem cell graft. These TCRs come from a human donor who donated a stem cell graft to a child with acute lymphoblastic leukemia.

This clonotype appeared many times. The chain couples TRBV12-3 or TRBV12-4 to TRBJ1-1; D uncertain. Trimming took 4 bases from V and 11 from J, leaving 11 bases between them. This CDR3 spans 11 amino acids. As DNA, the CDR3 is TGTGCCAGCAGTTACCGAAAATGGGCTTTCTTT. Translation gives CASSYRKWAFF.

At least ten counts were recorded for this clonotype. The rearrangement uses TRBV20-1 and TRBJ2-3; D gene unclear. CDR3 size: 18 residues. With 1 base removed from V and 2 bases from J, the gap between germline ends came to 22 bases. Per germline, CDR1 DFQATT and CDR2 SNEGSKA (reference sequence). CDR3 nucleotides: TGCAGTGCTAGAGTAGTCACGACGGGCAGCTCATTCACAGATACGCAGTATTTT. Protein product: CSARVVTTGSSFTDTQYF.

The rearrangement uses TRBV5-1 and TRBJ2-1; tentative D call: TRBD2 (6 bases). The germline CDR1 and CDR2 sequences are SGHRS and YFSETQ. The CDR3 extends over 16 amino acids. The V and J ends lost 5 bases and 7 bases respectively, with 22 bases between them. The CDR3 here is CASRTRGLTSVNEQFF. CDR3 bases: TGCGCCAGCAGGACAAGGGGACTGACGTCTGTAAATGAGCAGTTCTTC.

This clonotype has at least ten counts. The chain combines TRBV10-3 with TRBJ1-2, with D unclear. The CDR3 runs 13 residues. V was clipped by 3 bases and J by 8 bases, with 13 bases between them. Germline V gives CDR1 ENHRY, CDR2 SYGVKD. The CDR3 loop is CAISDSGFTGYTF. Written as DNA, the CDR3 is TGTGCCATCAGTGATTCAGGCTTCACGGGCTACACCTTC.

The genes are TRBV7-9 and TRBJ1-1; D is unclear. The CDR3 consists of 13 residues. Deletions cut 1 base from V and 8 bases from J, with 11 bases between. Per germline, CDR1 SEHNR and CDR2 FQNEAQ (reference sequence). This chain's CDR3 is CASSLGSTGEAFF. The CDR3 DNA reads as TGTGCCAGCAGCTTAGGCTCGACGGGGGAAGCTTTCTTT. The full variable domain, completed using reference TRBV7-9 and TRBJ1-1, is DTGVSQNPRHKITKRGQNVTFRCDPISEHNRLYWYRQTLGQGPEFLTYFQNEAQLEKSRLLSDRFSAERPKGSFSTLEIQRTEQGDSAMYLCASSLGSTGEAFFGQGTRLTVV.

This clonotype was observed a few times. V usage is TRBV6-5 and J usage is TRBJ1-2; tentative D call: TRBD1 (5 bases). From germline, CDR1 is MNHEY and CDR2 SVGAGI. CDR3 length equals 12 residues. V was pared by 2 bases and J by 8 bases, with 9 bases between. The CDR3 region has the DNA TGTGCCAGCAGTTACGACAGCTCGGGCTACACCTTC. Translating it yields CASSYDSSGYTF.

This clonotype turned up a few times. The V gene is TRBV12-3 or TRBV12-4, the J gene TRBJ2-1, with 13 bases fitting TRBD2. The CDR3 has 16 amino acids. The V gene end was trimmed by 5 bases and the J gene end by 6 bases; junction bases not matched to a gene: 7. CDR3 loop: CASSPWTSGGLNEQFF. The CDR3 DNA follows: TGTGCCAGCAGTCCATGGACTAGCGGGGGTCTCAATGAGCAGTTCTTC.

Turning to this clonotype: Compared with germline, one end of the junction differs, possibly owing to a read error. For the CDR3, the DNA is TGCGCCAGCAGCTTCGTAGGGACTAGCGGGATATCTGGGGCCAACGGCCTGACTTTC. Translated, it gives CASSFVGTSGISGANGLTF. This chain joins TRBV5-1 and TRBJ2-6, with 13 bases identical to TRBD2. This CDR3 has 19 amino acids. CDR1 and CDR2 from the germline V gene are SGHRS and YFSETQ. The variable domain in full, with the rest retrieved from reference TRBV5-1 and TRBJ2-6, is KAGVTQTPRYLIKTRGQQVTLSCSPISGHRSVSWYQQTPGQGLQFLFEYFSETQRNKGNFPGRFSGRQFSNSRSEMNVSTLELGDSALYLCASSFVGTSGISGANGLTFGAGSRLTVL.

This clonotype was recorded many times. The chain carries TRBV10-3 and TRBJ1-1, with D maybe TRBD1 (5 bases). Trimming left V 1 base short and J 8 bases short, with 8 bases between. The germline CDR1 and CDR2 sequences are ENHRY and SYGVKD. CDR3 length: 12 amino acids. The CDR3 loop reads CAISEWGEEAFF. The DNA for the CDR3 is TGTGCCATCAGTGAGTGGGGGGAGGAAGCTTTCTTT.

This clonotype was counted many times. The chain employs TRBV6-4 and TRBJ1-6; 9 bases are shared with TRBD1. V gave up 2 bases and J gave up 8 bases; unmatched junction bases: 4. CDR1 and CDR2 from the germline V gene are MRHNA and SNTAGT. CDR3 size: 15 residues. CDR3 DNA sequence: TGTGCCAGCAGTGACGGGGGACAGGGTCATTCACCCCTCCACTTT. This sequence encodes CASSDGGQGHSPLHF.

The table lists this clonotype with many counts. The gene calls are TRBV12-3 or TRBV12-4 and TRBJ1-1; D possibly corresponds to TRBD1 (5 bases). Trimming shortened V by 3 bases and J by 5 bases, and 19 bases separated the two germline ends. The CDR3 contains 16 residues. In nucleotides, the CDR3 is TGTGCCAGCAGTTTGATTTACGGCCCCAGGGTAACTGAAGCTTTCTTT. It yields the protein CASSLIYGPRVTEAFF.

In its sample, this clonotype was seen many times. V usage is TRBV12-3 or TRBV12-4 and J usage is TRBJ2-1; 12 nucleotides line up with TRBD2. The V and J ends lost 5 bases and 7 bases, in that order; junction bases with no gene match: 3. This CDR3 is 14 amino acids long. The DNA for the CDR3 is TGTGCCAGCAGTACCGGGACTAGCGGGAATGAGCAGTTCTTC. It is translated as CASSTGTSGNEQFF.

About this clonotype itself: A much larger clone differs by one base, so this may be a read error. The chain's CDR3 is CVSSADGQTTGELFF. DNA for the CDR3: TGCGTCAGCAGCGCTGATGGGCAAACCACCGGGGAGCTGTTTTTT. This chain connects TRBV5-1 to TRBJ2-2; the D is unclear. CDR1 and CDR2 from the germline V gene are SGHRS and YFSETQ. This CDR3 spans 15 amino acids. The entire variable domain, with the rest obtained from reference TRBV5-1 and TRBJ2-2, is as follows: KAGVTQTPRYLIKTRGQQVTLSCSPISGHRSVSWYQQTPGQGLQFLFEYFSETQRNKGNFPGRFSGRQFSNSRSEMNVSTLELGDSALYLCVSSADGQTTGELFFGEGSRLTVL.

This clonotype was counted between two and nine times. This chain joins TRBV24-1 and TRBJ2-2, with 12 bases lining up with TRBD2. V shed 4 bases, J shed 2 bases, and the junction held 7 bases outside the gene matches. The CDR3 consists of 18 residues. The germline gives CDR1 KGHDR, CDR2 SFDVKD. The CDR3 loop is CATSDLTSGSLNTGELFF. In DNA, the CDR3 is TGTGCCACCAGTGACCTGACTAGCGGGAGCCTCAACACCGGGGAGCTGTTTTTT.

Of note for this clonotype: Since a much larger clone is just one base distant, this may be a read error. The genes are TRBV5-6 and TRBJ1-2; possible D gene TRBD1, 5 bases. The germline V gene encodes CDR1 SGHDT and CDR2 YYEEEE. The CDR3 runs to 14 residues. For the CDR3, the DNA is TGTGCCAGCAGCTTGGCAGGGATTGGCTATGGCTGCACCTTC. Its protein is CASSLAGIGYGCTF. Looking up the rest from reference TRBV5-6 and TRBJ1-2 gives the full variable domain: DAGVTQSPTHLIKTRGQQVTLRCSPKSGHDTVSWYQQALGQGPQFIFQYYEEEERQRGNFPDRFSGHQFPNYSSELNVNALLLGDSALYLCASSLAGIGYGCTFGSGTRLTVV.

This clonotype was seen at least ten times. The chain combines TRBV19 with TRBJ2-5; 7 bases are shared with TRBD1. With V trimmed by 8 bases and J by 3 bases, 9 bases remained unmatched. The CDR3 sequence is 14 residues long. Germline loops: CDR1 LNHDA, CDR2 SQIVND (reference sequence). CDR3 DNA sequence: TGTGCCAGTCCCCACAGGGGTTCCGAAGAGACCCAGTACTTC. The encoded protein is CASPHRGSEETQYF.

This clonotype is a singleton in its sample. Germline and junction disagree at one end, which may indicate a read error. The CDR3 DNA is TGTGCCTGCAGTTTAATTGGGACAGGGCTACTCGGGAGCTCCTACGAGCAGTACTTC. This translates into CACSLIGTGLLGSSYEQYF. The rearrangement links TRBV12-3 or TRBV12-4 to TRBJ2-7; TRBD1 matches 9 bases. This CDR3 has 19 amino acids.

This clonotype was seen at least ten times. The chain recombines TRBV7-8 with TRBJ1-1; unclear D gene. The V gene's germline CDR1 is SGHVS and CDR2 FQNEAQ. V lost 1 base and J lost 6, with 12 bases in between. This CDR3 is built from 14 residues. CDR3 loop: CASSLEPGNPEAFF. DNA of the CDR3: TGTGCCAGCAGCTTAGAACCGGGTAATCCTGAAGCTTTCTTT.

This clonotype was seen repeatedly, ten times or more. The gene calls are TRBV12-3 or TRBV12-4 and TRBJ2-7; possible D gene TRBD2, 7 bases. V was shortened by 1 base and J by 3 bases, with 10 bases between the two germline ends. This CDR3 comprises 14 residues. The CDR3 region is CASSLGGGSYEQYF. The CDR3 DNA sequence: TGTGCCAGCAGTTTAGGCGGGGGCAGCTACGAGCAGTACTTC.

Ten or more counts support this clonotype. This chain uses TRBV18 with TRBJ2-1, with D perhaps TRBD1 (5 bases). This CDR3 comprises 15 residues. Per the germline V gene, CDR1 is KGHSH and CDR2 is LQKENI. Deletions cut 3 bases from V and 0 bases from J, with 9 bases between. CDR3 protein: CASSPAGISYNEQFF. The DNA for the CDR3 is TGTGCCAGCTCACCGGCAGGGATCTCCTACAATGAGCAGTTCTTC.

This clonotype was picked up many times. The chain's CDR3 is CASSQDHSSSYEQYF. Here the CDR3 DNA reads TGTGCCAGCAGCCAAGATCACTCTAGCTCCTACGAGCAGTACTTC. This sequence joins TRBV3-1 and TRBJ2-7; D ambiguous. V was cut by 0 bases and J by 0 bases, with 9 bases left in between. The CDR3 sequence is 15 residues long. From germline, CDR1 is LGHDT and CDR2 YNNKEL (reference sequence).